One sample yielded the 29 T cell receptor beta chains listed below, sequenced in a study of cytomegalovirus exposure and HLA in healthy donors. With 60 Vbeta and 13 Jbeta primers, the PCR was carried out. Produced via immunoSEQ multiplex PCR; TCRdb's table is partial and in-frame only. The sample has about 130,000 clones; approximately 80% are singletons. The specimen sequenced was PBMCs. These receptors originate from a girl aged 2 to 10 in good health and CMV-seronegative.

The chain recombines TRBV4-3 with TRBJ2-2; D is ambiguous. CDR3 size: 12 residues. Between the trimmed V and J ends, which lost 2 bases and 5 bases, there was a span of 3 bases. Germline V gene data show CDR1 as LGHNA and CDR2 as YSLEER. CDR3 amino acids: CASSQITGELFF. CDR3 in DNA: TGCGCCAGCAGCCAAATAACCGGGGAGCTGTTTTTT.

This clone has just a few counts. The chain combines TRBV9 with TRBJ1-3, with a possible D match to TRBD1 (5 bases). Trimming left V 5 bases short and J 2 bases short, with 14 bases between. This CDR3 region has 15 residues. The V gene's germline CDR1 is SGDLS and CDR2 YYNGEE. The CDR3 loop reads CASSSAGTAGNTIYF. For the CDR3, the DNA is TGTGCCAGCAGTAGTGCGGGGACTGCTGGAAACACCATATATTTT.

The rearrangement uses TRBV4-3 and TRBJ1-5; D is ambiguous. CDR1 is LGHNA, CDR2 YSLEER, per germline. The CDR3 has 14 amino acids. Trimming shortened V by 0 bases and J by 6 bases, and 9 bases separated the two germline ends. DNA for the CDR3: TGCGCCAGCAGCCAAGATGGGGAGAGTCAGCCCCAGCATTTT. It codes for CASSQDGESQPQHF.

This chain uses TRBV9 with TRBJ1-1; 7 nucleotides align to TRBD1. The CDR3 loop spans 13 amino acids. Trimming removed 4 bases from V and 3 bases from J; junction bases left unmatched: 3. Germline V gene sequence: CDR1 SGDLS, CDR2 YYNGEE. The CDR3 DNA follows: TGTGCCAGCAGCCCGACAGGGTACACTGAAGCTTTCTTT. Its protein product is CASSPTGYTEAFF.

The chain has TRBV6-1 and TRBJ2-1; 11 positions match TRBD2. V lost 1 base and J lost 8; bases outside the gene matches: 7. Germline values: CDR1 MNHNS, CDR2 SASEGT. The CDR3 has 16 amino acids. The CDR3 sequence is CASSEVAGGEFDEQFF. As DNA, the CDR3 is TGTGCCAGCAGTGAAGTAGCGGGGGGGGAGTTCGATGAGCAGTTCTTC.

The chain carries TRBV30 and TRBJ2-2; D is unclear. The V end was cut by 1 base, the J end by 7 bases, with 7 bases between. The CDR3 loop spans 12 amino acids. Germline V CDR1 and CDR2: GTSNPN, SVGIG (reference sequence). In DNA, the CDR3 is TGTGCCTGGAGTGATCGAGGCGGGGAGCTGTTTTTT. Encoded protein: CAWSDRGGELFF.

Notes on this clone: Other nucleotide sequences from this sample produce the same CDR3. V and J are TRBV27 and TRBJ1-5; 7 bases map to TRBD1. Germline V lookup: CDR1 MNHEY, CDR2 SMNVEV (reference sequence). This CDR3 has 15 residues. V dropped 5 bases and J dropped 3; count of bases not matched to a gene: 7. CDR3 in DNA: TGTGCCAGCAGTCTCAGACAGGGACTCAATCAGCCCCAGCATTTT. It yields the protein CASSLRQGLNQPQHF.

The rearrangement joins TRBV6-6 to TRBJ2-7, with TRBD1 identical over 7 bases. J gave up 3 bases and V 8 bases, and 4 bases lay outside the gene matches. Per the germline V gene, CDR1 is MNHNY and CDR2 is SVGAGI (reference sequence). CDR3 length equals 12 residues. In nucleotides, the CDR3 is TGTGCCAGCGGCGACAGGGACTACGAGCAGTACTTC. Its translation: CASGDRDYEQYF.

This chain links TRBV4-3 with TRBJ2-2, with TRBD1 matching over 11 bases. In germline, CDR1 is LGHNA, CDR2 YSLEER. J gave up 7 bases and V 1 base, and 2 bases lay outside the gene matches. This CDR3 has 15 amino acids. The CDR3 DNA reads as TGCGCCAGCAGCCAAGGGACAGGGGGCGGCGGGGAGCTGTTTTTT. Its translation: CASSQGTGGGGELFF.

This chain connects TRBV9 to TRBJ2-1; 12 bases map to TRBD2. Germline V gene sequence: CDR1 SGDLS, CDR2 YYNGEE. The V and J ends lost 0 bases and 2 bases, in that order; junction bases with no gene match: 6. This CDR3 spans 18 amino acids. The CDR3 loop reads CASSVDLRTSGTYNEQFF. The CDR3 DNA sequence: TGTGCCAGCAGCGTAGATCTCAGGACTAGCGGGACCTACAATGAGCAGTTCTTC. The full variable domain, with the rest looked up from reference TRBV9 and TRBJ2-1, is DSGVTQTPKHLITATGQRVTLRCSPRSGDLSVYWYQQSLDQGLQFLIQYYNGEERAKGNILERFSAQQFPDLHSELNLSSLELGDSALYFCASSVDLRTSGTYNEQFFGPGTRLTVL.

The chain links TRBV19 to TRBJ2-7, with D tentatively TRBD1 (5 bases). V lost 3 bases, J lost 2 bases, and 8 bases lay in between. Germline V CDR1 and CDR2: LNHDA, SQIVND (reference sequence). The CDR3 covers 13 residues. In DNA form, the CDR3 reads TGTGCCAGTAGTATTAGGGGTACCTACGAGCAGTACTTC. Translated, it gives CASSIRGTYEQYF.

The chain couples TRBV30 to TRBJ1-5; 7 bases align to TRBD1. CDR3 length: 13 amino acids. The V gene's germline CDR1 is GTSNPN and CDR2 SVGIG (reference sequence). The J segment lost 7 bases and the V segment lost 0 bases, leaving 3 bases of the junction unmatched. The CDR3 nucleotides read TGTGCCTGGAGTGTACAGGGGTGGCAGCCCCAGCATTTT. The encoded protein is CAWSVQGWQPQHF.

This chain links TRBV4-1 with TRBJ2-3; 7 bases match TRBD1. Trimming removed 1 base from V and 1 base from J; junction bases left unmatched: 8. The CDR3 totals 17 residues. CDR1 is MGHRA and CDR2 is YSYEKL in the germline V gene. This CDR3 is CASSQGQGSGGTDTQYF. The CDR3 DNA reads TGCGCCAGCAGCCAAGGACAGGGCAGTGGGGGCACAGATACGCAGTATTTT.

This chain joins TRBV4-2 and TRBJ2-7; TRBD2 matches at 7 bases. This CDR3 region has 16 residues. The ends lost 0 bases at V and 1 base at J; junction bases unmatched: 6. The germline CDR1 and CDR2 sequences are LGHNA and YNFKEQ. The CDR3 coding sequence is TGTGCCAGCAGCCAAGATAGCGAGCGGGGTTCCTACGAGCAGTACTTC. Its translation is CASSQDSERGSYEQYF.

The chain employs TRBV9 and TRBJ2-2; 8 nucleotides line up with TRBD1. J was trimmed by 4 bases and V by 1 base; bases with no gene match: 6. The CDR3 covers 16 residues. The germline CDR1 and CDR2 sequences are SGDLS and YYNGEE. CDR3 amino acids: CASSVNPGGGTGELFF. The CDR3, as DNA: TGTGCCAGCAGCGTAAACCCAGGGGGCGGCACCGGGGAGCTGTTTTTT.

The chain is built from TRBV7-9 and TRBJ1-4; 7 positions agree with TRBD1. CDR3 length: 16 residues. Germline CDR1 SEHNR, CDR2 FQNEAQ (reference sequence). Germline trimming cut 3 bases from V and 8 bases from J; bases unmatched to any gene: 12. The CDR3 nucleotides read TGTGCCAGCAGCTTCCCCCCCGGGACAGCGGCCGAAAAACTGTTTTTT. Its translation is CASSFPPGTAAEKLFF.

The chain combines TRBV27 with TRBJ1-1; D remains ambiguous. Per germline, CDR1 MNHEY and CDR2 SMNVEV (reference sequence). CDR3 size: 13 residues. The ends were cut back, 8 bases at V and 2 bases at J, with 12 bases in the middle. The CDR3 DNA is TGTGCCAGCGGTAGGAGGGATAACACTGAAGCTTTCTTT. Translating gives CASGRRDNTEAFF.

This sequence joins TRBV7-3 and TRBJ2-3; 11 bases are shared with TRBD1. This CDR3 has 15 amino acids. Germline loops: CDR1 SGHTA, CDR2 FQGTGA. V trimming: 5 bases; J trimming: 5 bases; junction bases outside the gene matches: 6. CDR3 nucleotides: TGTGCCAGCAGCCCAAGGGGACAGGGGGTAGATACGCAGTATTTT. The encoded protein is CASSPRGQGVDTQYF.

This clone was seen only once. This rearrangement joins TRBV2 to TRBJ2-3; TRBD2 agrees at 7 bases. The V and J ends lost 6 bases and 1 base, in that order; junction bases with no gene match: 4. In germline, CDR1 is SNHLY, CDR2 FYNNEI. This CDR3 region has 14 residues. CDR3 bases: TGTGCCAGCAGGGGGGGGTTTGGCACAGATACGCAGTATTTT. Translation: CASRGGFGTDTQYF.

The rearrangement uses TRBV2 and TRBJ2-2; D ambiguous. Trimming shortened V by 5 bases and J by 6 bases, and 10 bases separated the two germline ends. Germline V gives CDR1 SNHLY, CDR2 FYNNEI. The length of the CDR3 is 13 residues. CDR3 in DNA: TGTGCCAGCAGTTATTCCCGGGCCGGGGAGCTGTTTTTT. It specifies CASSYSRAGELFF.

V and J are TRBV4-3 and TRBJ2-7, with 7 bases identical to TRBD1. V shed 0 bases and J 2 bases; nucleotides not matched to a gene: 4. CDR1 and CDR2 (germline): LGHNA, YSLEER. This CDR3 has 15 amino acids. CDR3 in amino acids: CASSQEQGVPYEQYF. DNA for the CDR3: TGCGCCAGCAGCCAAGAGCAGGGGGTTCCCTACGAGCAGTACTTC.

The chain combines TRBV27 with TRBJ2-7; D remains ambiguous. Per germline, CDR1 MNHEY and CDR2 SMNVEV (reference sequence). CDR3 length: 13 residues. The V end was cut by 3 bases, the J end by 4 bases, with 10 bases between. DNA of the CDR3: TGTGCCAGCAGTTTCCAAATGAGGTACGAGCAGTACTTC. Protein: CASSFQMRYEQYF.

The chain has TRBV4-3 and TRBJ1-1; 8 bases fit TRBD1. CDR1 and CDR2 from the germline V gene are LGHNA and YSLEER. CDR3 length: 15 residues. Trimming cost V 3 bases and J 5 bases; bases outside gene matches: 8. The CDR3 protein is CASSQSGGGRTEAFF. The CDR3 DNA is TGCGCCAGCAGCCAGTCAGGGGGCGGTAGAACTGAAGCTTTCTTT.

The rearrangement links TRBV6-1 to TRBJ2-2; perhaps TRBD2 as D (6 bases). The V gene lost 1 base and the J gene lost 7 bases, with 10 bases spanning the gap. CDR3 length equals 14 residues. Per germline, CDR1 MNHNS and CDR2 SASEGT. Written as DNA, the CDR3 is TGTGCCAGCAGTGAAGGCCCGGAGGGCGGGGAGCTGTTTTTT. It yields the protein CASSEGPEGGELFF.

The chain links TRBV4-1 to TRBJ2-7; D may be TRBD2 (5 bases). CDR1 and CDR2 from the germline V gene are MGHRA and YSYEKL. The V gene lost 1 base and the J gene lost 0 bases, with 16 bases spanning the gap. The CDR3 has 17 amino acids. The CDR3 loop is CASSQAQLETSSYEQYF. The CDR3 DNA follows: TGCGCCAGCAGCCAAGCACAACTAGAAACAAGCTCCTACGAGCAGTACTTC.

This chain links TRBV30 with TRBJ2-3; the match to TRBD2 covers 10 bases. There are 16 residues in the CDR3. Germline lookup yields CDR1 GTSNPN and CDR2 SVGIG (reference sequence). The J segment lost 11 bases and the V segment lost 3 bases, leaving 17 bases of the junction unmatched. In nucleotides, the CDR3 is TGTGCCTGGAGCGGTCGAGCGGGAGGGTCGACGGCGAAGCAGTATTTT. It yields the protein CAWSGRAGGSTAKQYF.

The chain combines TRBV5-8 with TRBJ2-7; D not certain. The CDR3 contains 11 residues. Trimming shortened V by 0 bases and J by 7 bases, and 5 bases separated the two germline ends. Per germline, CDR1 SGHTS and CDR2 YDEGEE. CDR3 DNA: TGTGCCAGCAGCTTGGATGAGGAGCAGTACTTC. Encoded protein: CASSLDEEQYF.

In its sample, this clone was seen once. This CDR3 reads CASSLGGSGNEQFF. Written as DNA, the CDR3 is TGCGCCAGCAGCTTGGGGGGCAGCGGGAATGAGCAGTTCTTC. This chain connects TRBV5-1 to TRBJ2-1, with D tentatively TRBD2 (6 bases). Trimming cost V 0 bases and J 7 bases, with 11 bases left between them. CDR1 SGHRS and CDR2 YFSETQ come from the germline V gene. The CDR3 is made up of 14 amino acids.

This chain links TRBV7-9 with TRBJ1-2, with D perhaps matching TRBD1 (5 bases). Trimming pared 2 bases from V and 3 bases from J, leaving 7 bases between. This CDR3 region has 13 residues. Germline V gene lookup returns CDR1 SEHNR and CDR2 FQNEAQ (reference sequence). The CDR3 protein is CASSLLQDYGYTF. DNA of the CDR3: TGTGCCAGCAGCTTATTACAGGACTATGGCTACACCTTC. Drawing the rest from reference TRBV7-9 and TRBJ1-2, the complete variable domain is DTGVSQNPRHKITKRGQNVTFRCDPISEHNRLYWYRQTLGQGPEFLTYFQNEAQLEKSRLLSDRFSAERPKGSFSTLEIQRTEQGDSAMYLCASSLLQDYGYTFGSGTRLTVV.